One TCR beta chain is described in this entry. The sample originates from a study of T cell responses to AZD1222 COVID-19 vaccine. The data were produced by immunoSEQ multiplex PCR, yet TCRdb's version contains in-frame clones alone and is incomplete. The table includes fewer than 150,000 clones, roughly 86% detected once. CDR1 is SGHTA and CDR2 is FQGTGA in the germline V gene. The V gene end was trimmed by 5 bases and the J gene end by 4 bases; junction bases not matched to a gene: 3. The CDR3 has 13 amino acids. The clonotype comes from an adult who received the AZD1222 COVID-19 vaccine. The genes are TRBV7-3 and TRBJ1-1; TRBD1 matches 8 bases. The sample was peripheral blood, taken 28 days after the second AZD1222 dose. CDR3 protein: CASSTQGGTEAFF. The CDR3 nucleotides read TGTGCCAGCAGCACACAGGGGGGCACTGAAGCTTTCTTT. Drawing the rest from reference TRBV7-3 and TRBJ1-1, the complete variable domain is GAGVSQTPSNKVTEKGKYVELRCDPISGHTALYWYRQSLGQGPEFLIYFQGTGAADDSGLPNDRFFAVRPEGSVSTLKIQRTERGDSAVYLCASSTQGGTEAFFGQGTRLTVV.